This T cell receptor beta chain is drawn from a study of shared clonotypes between healthy human individuals. Recent vaccinations or acute infections were absent in the healthy HIV-negative adult donors. Each sample came from a Caucasian adult donor living in Nashville, Tennessee. PCR replicates performed on unsorted PBMC used roughly 300 ng DNA, around 28,000 T cell genomes. Only in-frame clones appear in the TCRdb table, and some are missing; sequencing was by immunoSEQ multiplex PCR. Here the sample spans approximately 500,000 clones, around 74% being singletons. The germline CDR1 and CDR2 sequences are SGHVS and FQNEAQ. The V and J ends lost 3 bases and 6 bases, in that order; junction bases with no gene match: 8. CDR3 length: 15 residues.

This TCR was sampled from a woman aged 40 to 50 in good health. Some clones in this sample may be carry-over from other donors' samples. Sequences were obtained from PBMCs. The gene calls are TRBV7-8 and TRBJ1-1; 9 nucleotides align to TRBD1. The CDR3 DNA reads as TGTGCCAGCAGCTTTTGGGACAGGGAAGACGCTGAAGCTTTCTTT. Its translation is CASSFWDREDAEAFF.